This is a list of T cell receptor beta chains from one sample in a study of cytomegalovirus exposure and HLA in healthy donors. Produced via immunoSEQ multiplex PCR; TCRdb's table is partial and in-frame only. The sample lists some 120,000 clones, about 76% occurring once. Sequencing input: PBMCs. The receptors were sampled from a woman in her sixties or seventies in good health and CMV-seropositive. Each CDR3 is given with its conserved first and last residue. Each record gives: J gene, V gene, D gene, clone size, CDR3 DNA, CDR3 protein. The D gene is left open where the match is weak. Where a row states a size, it is once, few, many or the class of an expanded clone; other rows omit it.

>TRBJ1-3|TRBV5-1|NA|NA
TGCGCCAGCAGCTTGGGGGCGAGAAACACCATATATTTT
CASSLGARNTIYF
>TRBJ1-1|TRBV7-9|TRBD1|few
TGTGCCAGCAGCTGGGACAGGGGAGGAAAAACTGAAGCTTTCTTT
CASSWDRGGKTEAFF
>TRBJ1-5|TRBV6-1|TRBD1|few
TGTGCCAGCAGTGAAAAGCGCGGGACAGGGAAGGGCAATCAGCCCCAGCATTTT
CASSEKRGTGKGNQPQHF
>TRBJ2-3|TRBV7-2|NA|NA
TGTGCCAGCAGGAAGGACAGCTTCACAGATACGCAGTATTTT
CASRKDSFTDTQYF
>TRBJ2-7|TRBV15|NA|NA
TGTGCCACCAGCAGAAAAGACAGCTACGAGCAGTACTTC
CATSRKDSYEQYF
>TRBJ1-2|TRBV7-9|TRBD1|NA
TGTGCCAGCAGCACTCCCGGGACAGCCGAACGTATTGCGGGCTACACCTTC
CASSTPGTAERIAGYTF
>TRBJ2-5|TRBV7-2|TRBD1|NA
TGTGCCAGCAGCCTAAACAGGGGGGAGACCCAGTACTTC
CASSLNRGETQYF
>TRBJ1-2|TRBV30|NA|NA
TGTGCCTGGAAAAATTCCGGGACGGCGGGGACCGGGACCTTC
CAWKNSGTAGTGTF
>TRBJ1-1|TRBV18|NA|NA
TGTGCCAGCTCACCACCGGCCACGAACACTGAAGCTTTCTTT
CASSPPATNTEAFF
>TRBJ2-7|TRBV6-1|NA|NA
TGTGCCAGCAGCCGACAGGTCCCCTACGAGCAGTACTTC
CASSRQVPYEQYF
>TRBJ2-2|TRBV5-1|TRBD2|NA
TGCGCCAGCAGCTTGGGACTAGCGGATCTCACCGGGGAGCTGTTTTTT
CASSLGLADLTGELFF
>TRBJ2-7|TRBV5-1|NA|NA
TGCGCCAGCAGCCCAGAGCCGAGACAGAGCTCCTACGAGCAGTACTTC
CASSPEPRQSSYEQYF
>TRBJ2-7|TRBV10-3|TRBD1|NA
TGTGCCATCGGGACAGGGGGCCGGTACGAGCAGTACTTC
CAIGTGGRYEQYF
>TRBJ2-5|TRBV27|NA|NA
TGTGCCAGCAGTTTACCCGGCCAAGAGACCCAGTACTTC
CASSLPGQETQYF
>TRBJ1-5|TRBV6-6|NA|NA
TGTGCCAGCAGTTACCTGGATGGCCAGGGCCAGCCCCAGCATTTT
CASSYLDGQGQPQHF
>TRBJ2-5|TRBV19|NA|NA
TGTGCCAGTAGTGATCACAGGCTTTTGGAGACCCAGTACTTC
CASSDHRLLETQYF
>TRBJ2-3|TRBV7-2|TRBD2|NA
TGTGCCAGCAGCGGGCGTGGACTAGCGGGGGGAGATACGCAGTATTTT
CASSGRGLAGGDTQYF
>TRBJ2-5|TRBV7-9|TRBD1|NA
TGTGCCAGCAGCTTAGGGGGCGGGACAGGGGTTCCGGAGACCCAGTACTTC
CASSLGGGTGVPETQYF
>TRBJ2-7|TRBV6-5|NA|once
TGTGCCAGCAGTTTCTGGACAGATGAGCAGTACTTC
CASSFWTDEQYF
>TRBJ2-2|TRBV7-2|NA|NA
TGTGCCAGCAGCTTATCCGGAGTGCTAACCAACACCGGGGAGCTGTTTTTT
CASSLSGVLTNTGELFF